The present T cell receptor (beta chain) was sequenced within a study of vaccination effects on CD4 cells after COVID-19. V dropped 1 base and J dropped 0 bases, with 7 bases sitting between them. Germline loops: CDR1 SGHRS, CDR2 YFSETQ. CDR3 length equals 14 residues. This table comes from immunoSEQ multiplex PCR, and its TCRdb copy is limited to in-frame clones, with some not included. The repertoire holds some 69,000 clones, with about 72% as singletons. In this sample, this clone turned up a few times. Its antigen is unknown. Expansion with viral peptide pools was applied to antigen-specific CD4+ T cells by the ViraFEST assay prior to sequencing. Culturing for 10 to 11 days preceded CD4+ T cell isolation. According to the study, vaccine recipients showed no prior SARS-CoV-2 infection and negative nucleocapsid antibodies. They grew some 1.9 million PBMC in each well, adding 9.5 to 10 IU/ml IL-2 and 8 to 10 ug/ml peptides.

General observations from the study: Late post-vaccination, clones induced by infection and those induced by vaccine underwent marked clonal contraction.

Sequencing used CD4+ T cells from PBMCs cultured with HCoV-NL63 spike peptides, obtained before COVID-19 vaccination. The TCR sequence derives from a human donor who received a COVID-19 vaccine. This sequence joins TRBV5-1 and TRBJ1-2; D gene ambiguous. CDR3 nucleotide sequence: TGCGCCAGCAGCTTGTCCCCACCTAACTATGGCTACACCTTC. This sequence encodes CASSLSPPNYGYTF.